This TCR beta chain is drawn from a study of blood T cell repertoires in COVID-19. Study details: Samples taken during acute and convalescent COVID-19 were collected in the United States, Italy and Spain.

The CDR3 length is 16 residues. Trimming removed 4 bases from V and 0 bases from J; junction bases left unmatched: 8. In germline, CDR1 is SGHKS, CDR2 YYEKEE (reference sequence). Participants came from fewer than 25 US areas, aged about 18 to 90 years. Donors were grouped by their self-reported clinical history. Per the authors' pipeline: Amplified reference gene primers provided the basis for estimating nucleated cell counts. Generated by immunoSEQ multiplex PCR, the TCRdb table keeps only in-frame clones and is missing some. That table supplies the V and J calls and clone size; D and trimming were determined from the DNA. The sample lists about 160,000 clones; over 75% were seen once.

This sequence joins TRBV5-5 and TRBJ2-3, with TRBD2 matching 7 bases. The sequenced sample consisted of PBMCs or T cells enriched from blood (not recorded which). The sequence derives from a woman aged 50 to 65 who had recovered from COVID-19. As DNA, the CDR3 is TGTGCCAGCAGCAATGGGGACTACTGGAGCACAGATACGCAGTATTTT. Translating it yields CASSNGDYWSTDTQYF.